Listed below are T cell receptor beta chains from one sample, sequenced in a study of spatial heterogeneity in lung cancer. TCRdb used MiXCR to reprocess the 5' RACE reads, holding one entry per CDR3 protein. This sample yields 85,000 to 100,000 distinct CDR3 sequences, of which around 12% are seen a single time; roughly 41% belongs to the top ten. Sequencing used PBMCs, obtained at surgery. The receptor set was obtained from a male donor with early-stage non-small cell lung cancer. CDR3s include the opening cysteine and the closing phenylalanine or tryptophan. D genes are given only for firm matches. Size is stated for part of the rows, as once, few or many counts, or as a class when the clone is expanded.

length: 12
D: .
size: many
J: TRBJ2-7
V: TRBV11-2
CDR3: CASSLGILEQYF
DNA: TGTGCCAGCAGCTTAGGGATCCTCGAGCAGTACTTC

length: 15
D: .
size: many
J: TRBJ1-2
V: TRBV27
CDR3: CASRVTRDFNYGYTF
DNA: TGTGCCAGCAGGGTAACCAGGGATTTTAACTATGGCTACACCTTC

length: 16
D: .
size: few
J: TRBJ1-5
V: TRBV20-1
CDR3: CSARDLYAYSNQPQHF
DNA: TGCAGTGCTAGAGATCTCTATGCTTATAGCAATCAGCCCCAGCATTTT

length: 14
D: TRBD1
size: few
J: TRBJ2-1
V: TRBV20-1
CDR3: CSAPAPDRVDEQFF
DNA: TGCAGTGCTCCGGCCCCGGACAGGGTAGATGAGCAGTTCTTC

length: 16
D: .
size: few
J: TRBJ2-5
V: TRBV6-5
CDR3: CASSLAGGRHSETQYF
DNA: TGTGCCAGCAGCCTCGCCGGGGGAAGACACAGTGAGACCCAGTACTTC

length: 15
D: TRBD2
size: .
J: TRBJ2-7
V: TRBV3-1
CDR3: CASSPRTSGVYEQYF
DNA: TGTGCCAGCAGCCCTCGGACTAGCGGGGTCTACGAGCAGTACTTC

length: 14
D: .
size: many
J: TRBJ1-6
V: TRBV7-9
CDR3: CASSSSTSNSPLHF
DNA: TGTGCCAGCAGCTCATCCACGAGTAATTCACCCCTCCACTTT

length: 12
D: .
size: .
J: TRBJ1-5
V: TRBV2
CDR3: CASSVSNQPQHF
DNA: TGTGCCAGCAGTGTAAGCAATCAGCCCCAGCATTTT

length: 17
D: .
size: .
J: TRBJ1-6
V: TRBV4-1
CDR3: CASSQVINRGLVVSLHF
DNA: TGCGCCAGCAGCCAAGTCATTAACCGGGGCCTGGTGGTGTCCCTCCACTTT

length: 13
D: .
size: many
J: TRBJ2-7
V: TRBV30
CDR3: CAWSTQVPYEQYF
DNA: TGTGCCTGGAGTACCCAGGTCCCCTACGAGCAGTACTTC

length: 12
D: .
size: .
J: TRBJ2-3
V: TRBV20-1
CDR3: CSARSITDTQYF
DNA: TGCAGTGCTAGGAGCATCACAGATACGCAGTATTTT

length: 13
D: .
size: many
J: TRBJ2-7
V: TRBV24-1
CDR3: CATSDSANYEQYF
DNA: TGTGCCACCAGTGACTCAGCGAACTACGAGCAGTACTTC

length: 18
D: .
size: .
J: TRBJ1-1
V: TRBV4-3
CDR3: CASSHPSRGRHLNTEAFF
DNA: TGCGCCAGCAGCCACCCTTCCAGGGGTCGGCACTTAAACACTGAAGCTTTCTTT

length: 14
D: .
size: few
J: TRBJ2-7
V: TRBV5-6
CDR3: CASSLGTRSNEQYF
DNA: TGTGCCAGCAGCTTGGGCACCAGATCCAACGAGCAGTACTTC

length: 16
D: .
size: many
J: TRBJ2-5
V: TRBV7-9
CDR3: CASSRSSVGPRETQYF
DNA: TGTGCCAGCAGCCGAAGTTCGGTTGGGCCGAGGGAGACCCAGTACTTC

length: 14
D: TRBD2
size: .
J: TRBJ2-7
V: TRBV7-2
CDR3: CASRNSGRAGEQYF
DNA: TGTGCCAGCAGGAATAGCGGGAGGGCCGGCGAGCAGTACTTC

length: 16
D: TRBD1
size: .
J: TRBJ2-1
V: TRBV18
CDR3: CASSTGQGRPYNEQFF
DNA: TGTGCCAGCTCAACAGGACAGGGGAGGCCCTACAATGAGCAGTTCTTC

length: 16
D: TRBD1
size: few
J: TRBJ1-1
V: TRBV7-2
CDR3: CASSLPFPRGRAEAFF
DNA: TGTGCCAGCAGCCTACCATTCCCCAGGGGGCGGGCTGAAGCTTTCTTT

length: 16
D: .
size: few
J: TRBJ2-3
V: TRBV4-3
CDR3: CASSQEPLAGADTQYF
DNA: TGCGCCAGCAGCCAAGAACCTTTAGCAGGGGCAGATACGCAGTATTTT

length: 16
D: TRBD2
size: .
J: TRBJ2-2
V: TRBV7-2
CDR3: CASSLVAGVNTGELFF
DNA: TGTGCCAGCAGCTTGGTAGCGGGGGTCAACACCGGGGAGCTGTTTTTT

length: 19
D: TRBD2
size: many
J: TRBJ2-6
V: TRBV5-1
CDR3: CASSPLGREETPGANVLTF
DNA: TGCGCCAGCAGCCCCCTTGGGCGGGAGGAAACCCCTGGGGCCAACGTCCTGACTTTC

length: 16
D: TRBD1
size: few
J: TRBJ2-7
V: TRBV7-8
CDR3: CASSMGQGAWGVGQYF
DNA: TGTGCCAGCAGCATGGGACAGGGGGCGTGGGGTGTCGGGCAGTACTTC

length: 16
D: TRBD2
size: many
J: TRBJ2-7
V: TRBV27
CDR3: CASSLAGGFTSYEQYF
DNA: TGTGCCAGCAGTCTGGCGGGAGGCTTTACCTCCTACGAGCAGTACTTC

length: 16
D: TRBD2
size: many
J: TRBJ2-3
V: TRBV3-1
CDR3: CASSQGLAGAADTQYF
DNA: TGTGCCAGCAGCCAAGGACTAGCGGGAGCCGCAGATACGCAGTATTTT

length: 15
D: .
size: .
J: TRBJ2-5
V: TRBV18
CDR3: CASSLRAGQGETQYF
DNA: TGTGCCAGCTCACTCCGGGCCGGGCAGGGAGAGACCCAGTACTTC

length: 12
D: .
size: many
J: TRBJ2-1
V: TRBV6-2/TRBV6-3
CDR3: CASSYYPHEQFF
DNA: TGTGCCAGCAGTTACTACCCCCATGAGCAGTTCTTC

length: 13
D: .
size: many
J: TRBJ2-5
V: TRBV28
CDR3: CASRRVARQTQYF
DNA: TGTGCCAGCAGACGCGTAGCGAGACAGACCCAGTACTTC

length: 17
D: TRBD2
size: few
J: TRBJ2-3
V: TRBV6-5
CDR3: CASSYKRGLAGTDTQYF
DNA: TGTGCCAGCAGTTACAAAAGAGGACTAGCGGGCACAGATACGCAGTATTTT

length: 17
D: TRBD1
size: .
J: TRBJ2-7
V: TRBV6-6
CDR3: CASSYSAGQGASYEQYF
DNA: TGTGCCAGCAGTTACTCGGCGGGACAGGGGGCCTCCTACGAGCAGTACTTC

length: 14
D: .
size: .
J: TRBJ1-6
V: TRBV7-2
CDR3: CASSPGVGHSPLHF
DNA: TGTGCCAGCAGCCCGGGGGTCGGTCATTCACCCCTCCACTTT

length: 17
D: TRBD2
size: few
J: TRBJ2-1
V: TRBV11-3
CDR3: CASSPGAVASGTGEQFF
DNA: TGTGCCAGCAGCCCTGGGGCGGTGGCTAGCGGCACCGGTGAGCAGTTCTTC

length: 14
D: .
size: few
J: TRBJ2-7
V: TRBV6-1
CDR3: CASSPVRIAYEQYF
DNA: TGTGCCAGCAGCCCCGTTAGGATCGCCTACGAGCAGTACTTC

length: 15
D: TRBD1
size: .
J: TRBJ1-1
V: TRBV28
CDR3: CASSFLSRGHTEAFF
DNA: TGTGCCAGCAGTTTCTTATCCAGGGGGCATACTGAAGCTTTCTTT

length: 15
D: TRBD1
size: .
J: TRBJ2-7
V: TRBV6-5
CDR3: CASSNLQGRPYEQYF
DNA: TGTGCCAGCAGTAACTTACAGGGGCGTCCCTACGAGCAGTACTTC

length: 11
D: .
size: few
J: TRBJ2-5
V: TRBV24-1
CDR3: CATSDFQTQYF
DNA: TGTGCCACCAGTGATTTCCAGACCCAGTACTTC

length: 15
D: .
size: .
J: TRBJ2-2
V: TRBV12-3/TRBV12-4
CDR3: CASSLAPGATGELFF
DNA: TGTGCCAGCAGTTTAGCGCCGGGGGCCACCGGGGAGCTGTTTTTT

length: 13
D: .
size: many
J: TRBJ2-5
V: TRBV6-1
CDR3: CASIRGAQETQYF
DNA: TGTGCCAGCATCCGGGGGGCCCAAGAGACCCAGTACTTC

length: 14
D: .
size: many
J: TRBJ2-5
V: TRBV10-1
CDR3: CAIGPGRRGETQYF
DNA: TGCGCCATCGGTCCGGGAAGGCGAGGAGAGACCCAGTACTTC

length: 14
D: .
size: few
J: TRBJ2-3
V: TRBV6-5
CDR3: CASRVGQHTDTQYF
DNA: TGTGCCAGCAGAGTTGGACAGCACACAGATACGCAGTATTTT

length: 15
D: .
size: few
J: TRBJ2-3
V: TRBV7-3
CDR3: CASSSGGREKDTQYF
DNA: TGTGCCAGCAGCTCCGGAGGCCGGGAGAAAGATACGCAGTATTTT